This T cell receptor beta chain was sequenced for a study of OX40 agonist ivuxolimab in advanced cancers. Study-wide context: Ivuxolimab, which targeted the costimulatory receptor OX40 (CD134), was an agonistic, fully human IgG2 monoclonal antibody. Intravenous ivuxolimab was administered to patients every 2 weeks at six dose levels: 0.01, 0.1, 0.3, 1.5, 3 and 10 mg/kg. Of the approximately 54 patients in dose escalation, 19 had hepatocellular carcinoma, about 15 had melanoma, 9 had renal cell carcinoma and 9 had head and neck cancer. In the dose-escalation cohort, approximately 80% of patients were male, and the mean age was roughly 60 years with a range of about 20 to 90. Patients were allowed to have had prior anti-PD-1, anti-PD-L1 or anti-CTLA-4 therapy, and roughly 40% of the dose-escalation patients had been treated with checkpoint inhibitors. Three dose-escalation patients achieved partial responses, one with hepatocellular carcinoma and two with cutaneous melanoma. The purpose of peripheral TCRbeta sequencing was to test whether ivuxolimab changed TCR sequence diversity and led to clonal T-cell expansion. The monotherapy dose-escalation portion (N of about 47 patients) of the phase I ivuxolimab trial is reported in the paper. The full study reports these points: After ivuxolimab, CD8+ T cells had more expanded clones than CD4+ T cells on average. At doses of 0.1 to 3.0 mg/kg, clonal expansion of both CD4+ and CD8+ T cells in blood was seen between baseline and week 6. Low levels of normalized T-cell clonal expansion were also seen in some patients who did not respond. In the 0.1-3.0 mg/kg groups, partial responders had among the lowest normalized peripheral clonal expansion, particularly in CD8+ T cells. The antigen specificity of the clonally expanded peripheral T cells was not determined.

The trial excluded patients who had a history of autoimmune disease or were on systemic immunosuppression. Peripheral blood for TCR sequencing was drawn from every dose cohort at baseline, at cycle 4 day 1 and at cycle 7 day 1. Samples came from an open-label, multicenter, first-in-human phase I dose-escalation trial of ivuxolimab. Adults with locally advanced or metastatic head and neck squamous cell, hepatocellular, melanoma or renal cell carcinoma were enrolled in the trial. Before TCR sequencing, CD4+ T cells and CD8+ T cells from peripheral blood were sorted into separate populations. For sequencing of the TCRbeta CDR3 region, genomic DNA was extracted from the sorted cells. TCRbeta CDR3 regions were sequenced using the immunoSEQ Assay. In TCRdb, the immuneACCESS table is reduced to in-frame sequences with V and J assigned. These tables do not hold every clone; where another copy was compared, an unresolved V gene accounts for under half, and the others remain unexplained. In this sample the table shows tens of thousands of clones, 70% to 90% of which occur a single time. The top ten constitute around 0.68% of the sample.

Comment on this clone: The specificity of this receptor is unknown. No much larger clonotype is one base removed from it; base qualities were not supplied.

The CDR3, cysteine through phenylalanine, is 17 amino acids long. Only the CDR3 portion is preserved as DNA: 51 bases, with reading frame beginning at the first base. At the junction V is shortened by 6 bases and J by 1 base; bases outside the gene matches: 15. From a lookup of the germline V gene, CDR1 and CDR2 are MDHEN and SYDVKM. The sequencing here drew on CD4+ or CD8+ T cells sorted from blood, taken in a trial of the OX40 agonist ivuxolimab. The receptor was isolated from an adult with an advanced solid tumor such as melanoma, head and neck, liver or kidney cancer. Here the chain combines TRBV28 and TRBJ2-7; 7 nucleotides in the junction match TRBD2. CDR3 reads: CASSVRIASGISYEQYF. The nucleotide sequence reads as follows: TGTGCCAGCAGCGTTCGGATCGCTAGCGGTATTTCCTACGAGCAGTACTTC.